This paragraph reports one T cell receptor (beta chain). The source of the sample is a study of blood T cell repertoires in COVID-19. In the authors' workflow: The authors estimated nucleated cell counts from reference gene primer amplification. The method was immunoSEQ multiplex PCR; TCRdb's version includes in-frame clones alone and lacks a portion of them. For V, J and clone size, that table is used; D and trimming come from the DNA. The table has approximately 130,000 clones, 81% seen once. Trimming removed 2 bases from V and 4 bases from J, with 9 bases in between. This CDR3 spans 14 amino acids. The germline gives CDR1 MDHEN, CDR2 SYDVKM.

The sequence was collected from a woman in her fifties or sixties with active or convalescent COVID-19. V usage is TRBV28 and J usage is TRBJ1-3; D is unresolved. The sequencing sample was made of peripheral blood. CDR3 nucleotides: TGTGCCAGCAGTTTAAACTCTCCGGGAAACACCATATATTTT. Its translation is CASSLNSPGNTIYF. Drawing the rest from reference TRBV28 and TRBJ1-3, the complete variable domain is DVKVTQSSRYLVKRTGEKVFLECVQDMDHENMFWYRQDPGLGLRLIYFSYDVKMKEKGDIPEGYSVSREKKERFSLILESASTNQTSMYLCASSLNSPGNTIYFGEGSWLTVV.